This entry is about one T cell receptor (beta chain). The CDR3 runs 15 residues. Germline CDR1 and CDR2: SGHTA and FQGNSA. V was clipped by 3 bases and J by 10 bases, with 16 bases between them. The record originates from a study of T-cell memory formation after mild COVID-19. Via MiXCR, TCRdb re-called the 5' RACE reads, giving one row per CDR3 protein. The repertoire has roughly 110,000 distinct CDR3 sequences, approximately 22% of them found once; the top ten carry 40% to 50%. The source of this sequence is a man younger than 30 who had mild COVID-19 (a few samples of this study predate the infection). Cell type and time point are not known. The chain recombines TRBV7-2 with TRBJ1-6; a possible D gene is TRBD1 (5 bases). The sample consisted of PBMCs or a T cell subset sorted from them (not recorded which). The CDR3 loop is CASSLGSGGDSPLHF. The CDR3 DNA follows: TGTGCCAGCAGCTTGGGGTCGGGTGGGGACTCACCCCTCCACTTT.